These T cell receptor beta chains were read from a single sample in a study of T-cell reconstitution after alpha-beta-depleted transplantation in children. TCRdb redid the calling of the PCR reads with MiXCR, one entry per CDR3 protein. Of 750,000 to 950,000 distinct CDR3 sequences in the sample, about 15% are singletons; the top ten hold approximately 5%. The specimen comprised PBMCs, mostly from graft donor cells, sampled 360 days after TCRalphabeta/CD19-depleted stem cell transplant. Source of these receptors: a male patient younger than 18 who had a stem cell transplant for acute lymphoblastic leukemia, so the T cells may come from the graft donor. Both conserved end residues are part of each CDR3. The order of the fields is D gene, clone size, V gene, J gene, CDR3 protein, CDR3 DNA. The D gene is left open where the match is weak. Only part of the rows carry a size: once, few, many, or a class if the clone is expanded.

D: NA; size: NA; V: TRBV5-8; J: TRBJ1-2; CDR3: CASRPIWANYGYTF; DNA: TGTGCCAGCAGACCCATTTGGGCTAACTATGGCTACACCTTC
D: TRBD2; size: few; V: TRBV24-1; J: TRBJ2-5; CDR3: CATSDSPGGRQETQYF; DNA: TGTGCCACCAGTGATTCGCCGGGGGGGCGCCAAGAGACCCAGTACTTC
D: NA; size: NA; V: TRBV15; J: TRBJ1-2; CDR3: CATSGWQGGIVGGYTF; DNA: TGTGCCACCAGCGGCTGGCAAGGAGGGATCGTGGGGGGCTACACCTTC
D: TRBD2; size: NA; V: TRBV18; J: TRBJ2-7; CDR3: CASSPTFTSGYEQYF; DNA: TGTGCCAGCTCACCTACTTTCACTAGCGGCTACGAGCAGTACTTC
D: TRBD2; size: many; V: TRBV6-5; J: TRBJ2-3; CDR3: CASSYHGTSGSTDTQYF; DNA: TGTGCCAGCAGTTACCATGGGACTAGCGGAAGCACAGATACGCAGTATTTT
D: NA; size: NA; V: TRBV9; J: TRBJ2-7; CDR3: CASSVDGTIAYEQYF; DNA: TGTGCCAGCAGCGTAGACGGTACCATTGCCTACGAGCAGTACTTC
D: TRBD2; size: few; V: TRBV5-1; J: TRBJ2-7; CDR3: CASSVLAGGTYEQYF; DNA: TGCGCCAGCAGCGTACTAGCGGGAGGCACCTACGAGCAGTACTTC
D: NA; size: many; V: TRBV4-1; J: TRBJ2-7; CDR3: CASSQGTGYYEQYF; DNA: TGTGCCAGCAGCCAAGGGACCGGCTACTACGAGCAGTACTTC
D: NA; size: NA; V: TRBV12-3/TRBV12-4; J: TRBJ2-5; CDR3: CASSFARKETQYF; DNA: TGTGCCAGCAGTTTCGCCCGTAAAGAGACCCAGTACTTC
D: NA; size: many; V: TRBV5-1; J: TRBJ2-7; CDR3: CASSLGTGLGYEQYF; DNA: TGCGCCAGCAGCTTGGGAACAGGGCTGGGCTACGAGCAGTACTTC
D: NA; size: NA; V: TRBV4-2; J: TRBJ2-7; CDR3: CASSRIHAGTPYEQYF; DNA: TGTGCCAGCAGCCGTATTCATGCCGGGACTCCTTACGAGCAGTACTTC
D: NA; size: NA; V: TRBV4-2; J: TRBJ1-2; CDR3: CASSQEGGRAEGYTF; DNA: TGTGCCAGCAGCCAAGAGGGGGGCAGGGCTGAGGGCTACACCTTC
D: TRBD2; size: NA; V: TRBV29-1; J: TRBJ2-4; CDR3: CSVAGTSGAKNIQYF; DNA: TGCAGCGTCGCCGGGACTAGCGGAGCCAAAAACATTCAGTACTTC
D: TRBD2; size: NA; V: TRBV5-1; J: TRBJ2-7; CDR3: CASSLGASGYSYEQYF; DNA: TGCGCCAGCAGCTTGGGGGCTAGCGGATACTCCTACGAGCAGTACTTC
D: NA; size: NA; V: TRBV10-3; J: TRBJ1-2; CDR3: CAISDFLSYGYTF; DNA: TGTGCCATCAGTGATTTTTTGAGCTATGGCTACACCTTC
D: TRBD2; size: NA; V: TRBV7-8; J: TRBJ2-2; CDR3: CASSRKRLGGLGFGELFF; DNA: TGTGCCAGCAGCCGGAAACGCTTGGGAGGGTTGGGGTTCGGGGAGCTGTTTTTT
D: TRBD1; size: few; V: TRBV12-3/TRBV12-4; J: TRBJ1-4; CDR3: CASSSRQGASNEKLFF; DNA: TGTGCCAGCAGTTCCCGACAGGGGGCGAGTAATGAAAAACTGTTTTTT
D: NA; size: many; V: TRBV2; J: TRBJ2-1; CDR3: CASSEGVSSYNEQFF; DNA: TGCGCCAGCAGTGAGGGGGTCAGCTCCTACAATGAGCAGTTCTTC
D: TRBD1; size: NA; V: TRBV2; J: TRBJ1-6; CDR3: CANIRDRNSPLHF; DNA: TGTGCCAACATACGGGACAGGAATTCACCCCTCCACTTT
D: NA; size: few; V: TRBV7-2; J: TRBJ2-1; CDR3: CASSPYLFNEQFF; DNA: TGTGCCAGCAGTCCCTATCTCTTCAATGAGCAGTTCTTC
D: NA; size: NA; V: TRBV28; J: TRBJ1-2; CDR3: CASSSGPRDVGYTF; DNA: TGTGCCAGCAGTTCGGGGCCTCGGGACGTTGGCTACACCTTC
D: NA; size: NA; V: TRBV18; J: TRBJ2-7; CDR3: CASSPATIRSSYEQYF; DNA: TGTGCCAGCTCACCAGCGACTATCCGGAGCTCCTACGAGCAGTACTTC
D: NA; size: few; V: TRBV5-1; J: TRBJ2-3; CDR3: CASSCRQNRTDTQYF; DNA: TGCGCCAGCAGCTGTAGACAGAACCGCACAGATACGCAGTATTTT
D: TRBD1; size: NA; V: TRBV3-1; J: TRBJ1-3; CDR3: CTSSSRPGTGSGNTIYF; DNA: TGTACCAGCAGCTCGAGACCCGGGACAGGGTCTGGAAACACCATATATTTT
D: NA; size: NA; V: TRBV6-1; J: TRBJ2-1; CDR3: CASGLTVTTYNEQFF; DNA: TGTGCCAGCGGCCTGACAGTAACGACTTACAATGAGCAGTTCTTC
D: NA; size: NA; V: TRBV7-2; J: TRBJ1-1; CDR3: CASSPMRVSEAFF; DNA: TGTGCCAGCAGCCCGATGAGGGTCTCTGAAGCTTTCTTT
D: NA; size: NA; V: TRBV14; J: TRBJ2-5; CDR3: CASSQGPGRPREAQYF; DNA: TGTGCCAGCAGCCAAGGCCCCGGACGCCCAAGAGAGGCCCAGTACTTC
D: NA; size: few; V: TRBV29-1; J: TRBJ2-1; CDR3: CSVGRRTYYNEQFF; DNA: TGCAGCGTTGGCCGGAGGACCTACTACAATGAGCAGTTCTTC
D: TRBD1; size: NA; V: TRBV5-1; J: TRBJ2-2; CDR3: CASSWDREAHTGELFF; DNA: TGCGCCAGCAGCTGGGACAGGGAGGCGCACACCGGGGAGCTGTTTTTT